This is a list of T cell receptor beta chains from one sample in a study of siplizumab effects on memory and regulatory T cells. These TCRs' antigens remain unknown. TCRdb's table, derived via immunoSEQ multiplex PCR, lists solely in-frame clones and lacks some. Here the sample spans roughly 5,300 clones, 40% to 55% being singletons. Sequencing input: CFSE-low (dividing) CD8+ T cells sorted from an allogeneic mixed lymphocyte reaction. These receptors were collected from a human donor in good health; the cells came from an allogeneic mixed lymphocyte reaction. Some clones in this sample may be carry-over from other donors' samples. Each CDR3 is given with its conserved first and last residue. Each record gives: V gene, clone size, J gene, D gene, CDR3 DNA, CDR3 protein. A D gene is named only where the DNA matches it firmly. Expanded clones get a size class; other rows say once, few or many, or leave the size out.

V gene: TRBV11-2; clone size: .; J gene: TRBJ2-7; D gene: TRBD1; CDR3 DNA: TGTGCCAGCAGCTTAGGTTTCGGGACAGGGGACGAGCAGTACTTC; CDR3 protein: CASSLGFGTGDEQYF
V gene: TRBV7-9; clone size: .; J gene: TRBJ2-1; D gene: TRBD2; CDR3 DNA: TGTGCCAGCAGCTTACCAGCGGGAGGGCCAAGCCCCTCCTACAATGAGCAGTTCTTC; CDR3 protein: CASSLPAGGPSPSYNEQFF
V gene: TRBV7-9; clone size: .; J gene: TRBJ2-2; D gene: .; CDR3 DNA: TGTGCCAGCAGCTTAATAGGAGGCAGCACCGGGGAGCTGTTTTTT; CDR3 protein: CASSLIGGSTGELFF
V gene: TRBV15; clone size: .; J gene: TRBJ2-7; D gene: TRBD2; CDR3 DNA: TGTGCCACCACCCAGGCGGGGGACGAGCAGTACTTC; CDR3 protein: CATTQAGDEQYF
V gene: TRBV5-6; clone size: .; J gene: TRBJ1-5; D gene: .; CDR3 DNA: TGTGCCAGCAGCTTGACTACAGCGCCTTCCCAGCCCCAGCATTTT; CDR3 protein: CASSLTTAPSQPQHF
V gene: TRBV5-5; clone size: few; J gene: TRBJ2-7; D gene: TRBD1; CDR3 DNA: TGTGCCAGCAGCTTGGCGGGACAGAACTATGATATCTACGAGCAGTACTTC; CDR3 protein: CASSLAGQNYDIYEQYF
V gene: TRBV19; clone size: .; J gene: TRBJ2-2; D gene: .; CDR3 DNA: TGTGCCAGTAGTAGCGTAACAGGGACCGGGGAGCTGTTTTTT; CDR3 protein: CASSSVTGTGELFF
V gene: TRBV19; clone size: few; J gene: TRBJ2-7; D gene: .; CDR3 DNA: TGTGCCAGTAACTCGCGAAGGGACGCCCCCTACGAGCAGTACTTC; CDR3 protein: CASNSRRDAPYEQYF
V gene: TRBV28; clone size: .; J gene: TRBJ2-5; D gene: .; CDR3 DNA: TGTGCCAGCAGTTCCCATGACCCGAGCCCCCGCGGGGAGACCCAGTACTTC; CDR3 protein: CASSSHDPSPRGETQYF
V gene: TRBV9; clone size: few; J gene: TRBJ2-2; D gene: .; CDR3 DNA: TGTGCCAGCAGCGTTTCTGGGGCCGGGGAGCTGTTTTTT; CDR3 protein: CASSVSGAGELFF
V gene: TRBV5-6; clone size: .; J gene: TRBJ1-4; D gene: TRBD1; CDR3 DNA: TGTGCCAGCAGCTTGGGCAGGGGGGCATACGATGAACTGTTTTTT; CDR3 protein: CASSLGRGAYDELFF
V gene: TRBV5-1; clone size: few; J gene: TRBJ2-1; D gene: TRBD2; CDR3 DNA: TGCGCCAGCAGCCCTGGACTAGCGGGCTCCTACAATGAGCAGTTCTTC; CDR3 protein: CASSPGLAGSYNEQFF
V gene: TRBV11-2; clone size: .; J gene: TRBJ2-7; D gene: TRBD1; CDR3 DNA: TGTGCCAGCAGCTCTCCGGGACAGTACTCCTACGAGCAGTACTTC; CDR3 protein: CASSSPGQYSYEQYF
V gene: TRBV7-3; clone size: .; J gene: TRBJ2-3; D gene: .; CDR3 DNA: TGTGCCAGCAGCTTAAGTCCGGCAGTCACAGATACGCAGTATTTT; CDR3 protein: CASSLSPAVTDTQYF
V gene: TRBV27; clone size: .; J gene: TRBJ2-7; D gene: .; CDR3 DNA: TGTGCCAGCAGTCTGGGCACTGGCTCCTACGAGCAGTACTTC; CDR3 protein: CASSLGTGSYEQYF
V gene: TRBV5-8; clone size: few; J gene: TRBJ2-3; D gene: TRBD2; CDR3 DNA: TGTGCCAGCAGCTTTGGTACTAGCGGGACAGATACGCAGTATTTT; CDR3 protein: CASSFGTSGTDTQYF
V gene: TRBV9; clone size: .; J gene: TRBJ2-1; D gene: .; CDR3 DNA: TGTGCCAGCAGCCCATCGTCATATGAGCAGTTCTTC; CDR3 protein: CASSPSSYEQFF
V gene: TRBV19; clone size: .; J gene: TRBJ2-3; D gene: .; CDR3 DNA: TGTGCCAGTAGTATCGTTGCGGTTAGCACAGATACGCAGTATTTT; CDR3 protein: CASSIVAVSTDTQYF
V gene: TRBV27; clone size: many; J gene: TRBJ2-7; D gene: .; CDR3 DNA: TGTGCCAGCAAGGGCAGCTCCTACGAGCAGTACTTC; CDR3 protein: CASKGSSYEQYF
V gene: TRBV5-6; clone size: .; J gene: TRBJ1-1; D gene: .; CDR3 DNA: TGTGCCAGCAGCTTGGTAGGGGACACTGAAGCTTTCTTT; CDR3 protein: CASSLVGDTEAFF
V gene: TRBV10-1; clone size: medium-sized; J gene: TRBJ1-1; D gene: .; CDR3 DNA: TGCGCCAGCAGCAAAATGCTTTTCTTT; CDR3 protein: CASSKMLFF
V gene: TRBV19; clone size: .; J gene: TRBJ1-6; D gene: .; CDR3 DNA: TGTGCCAGTAGTATCGGTCAGCTAAATTCACCCCTCCACTTT; CDR3 protein: CASSIGQLNSPLHF
V gene: TRBV21-1; clone size: few; J gene: TRBJ2-1; D gene: .; CDR3 DNA: TGTGCCAGCAGCAAGTGTTTAGATGAGCAGTTCTTC; CDR3 protein: CASSKCLDEQFF
V gene: TRBV19; clone size: .; J gene: TRBJ2-7; D gene: TRBD1; CDR3 DNA: TGTGCCAGTAGTACCTGGACAGGGGACTCCGGCGAGCAGTACTTC; CDR3 protein: CASSTWTGDSGEQYF
V gene: TRBV7-3; clone size: .; J gene: TRBJ1-1; D gene: .; CDR3 DNA: TGTGCCAGCAGCTTTGCCGGGGGCAACACTGAAGCTTTCTTT; CDR3 protein: CASSFAGGNTEAFF
V gene: TRBV7-8; clone size: .; J gene: TRBJ1-2; D gene: .; CDR3 DNA: TGTGCCAGCAGCCCCGCCCAGAAATTACCTGGCTATGGCTACACCTTC; CDR3 protein: CASSPAQKLPGYGYTF
V gene: TRBV4-1; clone size: once; J gene: TRBJ2-7; D gene: .; CDR3 DNA: TGCGCCAGCAGCCATAGCGTAAACGGTCTCTACGAGCAGTACTTC; CDR3 protein: CASSHSVNGLYEQYF
V gene: TRBV15; clone size: .; J gene: TRBJ1-2; D gene: .; CDR3 DNA: TGTGCCACCAGCAGAGTGGGGACCGATCGGGGCTACACCTTC; CDR3 protein: CATSRVGTDRGYTF
V gene: TRBV6-4; clone size: .; J gene: TRBJ2-2; D gene: .; CDR3 DNA: TGTGCCAGCAGTGACTCGAATTCCGGGGAGCTGTTTTTT; CDR3 protein: CASSDSNSGELFF
V gene: TRBV4-1; clone size: .; J gene: TRBJ2-2; D gene: TRBD2; CDR3 DNA: TGCGCCAGCAGCCCCCTGGGGCTAGCGGGAGGGTTCTCCGGGGAGCTGTTTTTT; CDR3 protein: CASSPLGLAGGFSGELFF
V gene: TRBV15; clone size: .; J gene: TRBJ1-4; D gene: .; CDR3 DNA: TGTGCCACCAGTTTAGGGCCGGGGAATAATGAAAAACTGTTTTTT; CDR3 protein: CATSLGPGNNEKLFF
V gene: TRBV13; clone size: .; J gene: TRBJ2-7; D gene: TRBD2; CDR3 DNA: TGTGCCAGCAGCTTAAGGGGCGGGAGGGCCTGGGGCGAGCAGTACTTC; CDR3 protein: CASSLRGGRAWGEQYF
V gene: TRBV29-1; clone size: .; J gene: TRBJ1-2; D gene: .; CDR3 DNA: TGCAGCGTTGAGGGCAGTCTCTATGGCTACACCTTC; CDR3 protein: CSVEGSLYGYTF
V gene: TRBV27; clone size: .; J gene: TRBJ2-1; D gene: .; CDR3 DNA: TGTGCCAGCAGTTCTTACTCAGGGGTAGTTTCCTACAATGAGCAGTTCTTC; CDR3 protein: CASSSYSGVVSYNEQFF
V gene: TRBV6-7; clone size: once; J gene: TRBJ2-7; D gene: .; CDR3 DNA: TGTGCCAGCAGTTACTCTGAACAAACGGACGAGCAGTACTTC; CDR3 protein: CASSYSEQTDEQYF
V gene: TRBV6-5; clone size: few; J gene: TRBJ2-1; D gene: TRBD2; CDR3 DNA: TGTGCCAGCAGTTACTCGTCTTGGGGGAGGGATGAGCAGTTCTTC; CDR3 protein: CASSYSSWGRDEQFF
V gene: TRBV27; clone size: .; J gene: TRBJ2-2; D gene: .; CDR3 DNA: TGTGCCAGCAGCCGGGGAGGTAGCGCCGGGGAGCTGTTTTTT; CDR3 protein: CASSRGGSAGELFF
V gene: TRBV6-6; clone size: .; J gene: TRBJ2-7; D gene: .; CDR3 DNA: TGTGCCAGCAGTCTACTGGACGGAGGGGGGAAGTACGAGCAGTACTTC; CDR3 protein: CASSLLDGGGKYEQYF
V gene: TRBV27; clone size: .; J gene: TRBJ2-7; D gene: .; CDR3 DNA: TGTGCCAGCAGTCCCCGTTTGGGAGAGCCCTACGAGCAGTACTTC; CDR3 protein: CASSPRLGEPYEQYF
V gene: TRBV21-1; clone size: once; J gene: TRBJ1-2; D gene: .; CDR3 DNA: TGTGCCAGCAGCAAAGATACAGCGCTGGGCAAGGGCTACACCTTC; CDR3 protein: CASSKDTALGKGYTF
V gene: TRBV7-2; clone size: .; J gene: TRBJ2-2; D gene: .; CDR3 DNA: TGTGCCTCCCGGGGCAGCCTCTCTCTGGCCGGGGAGCTGTTTTTT; CDR3 protein: CASRGSLSLAGELFF
V gene: TRBV28; clone size: .; J gene: TRBJ1-2; D gene: TRBD1; CDR3 DNA: TGTGCCAGCAGTTCGACAGGGGTCTATGGCTACACCTTC; CDR3 protein: CASSSTGVYGYTF
V gene: TRBV6-5; clone size: few; J gene: TRBJ2-7; D gene: .; CDR3 DNA: TGTGCCAGCAGTTACGGCAAACCCTCCTACGAGCAGTACTTC; CDR3 protein: CASSYGKPSYEQYF
V gene: TRBV15; clone size: .; J gene: TRBJ2-1; D gene: TRBD2; CDR3 DNA: TGTGCCACCAGCAGAGTGCCTAGCGGGGGAGACAATGAGCAGTTCTTC; CDR3 protein: CATSRVPSGGDNEQFF
V gene: TRBV18; clone size: .; J gene: TRBJ1-1; D gene: .; CDR3 DNA: TGTGCCAGCTCACGGGGTCTAATGGGCGTGAACACTGAAGCTTTCTTT; CDR3 protein: CASSRGLMGVNTEAFF
V gene: TRBV7-6; clone size: .; J gene: TRBJ2-7; D gene: TRBD2; CDR3 DNA: TGTGCCAGCAGCTTAGGGACTAGCGGGAGTTACGAGCAGTACTTC; CDR3 protein: CASSLGTSGSYEQYF
V gene: TRBV10-1; clone size: .; J gene: TRBJ2-2; D gene: .; CDR3 DNA: TGCGCCAGCAGTGAGATAAACACCGGGGAGCTGTTTTTT; CDR3 protein: CASSEINTGELFF
V gene: TRBV5-1; clone size: large; J gene: TRBJ2-7; D gene: TRBD2; CDR3 DNA: TGCGCCAGCACCGCGGCGGGGGGATCCTACGAGCAGTACTTC; CDR3 protein: CASTAAGGSYEQYF
V gene: TRBV6-5; clone size: .; J gene: TRBJ1-2; D gene: .; CDR3 DNA: TGTGCCAGCAGTTACTCGGAGGGTGGCTATGGCTACACCTTC; CDR3 protein: CASSYSEGGYGYTF
V gene: TRBV7-9; clone size: few; J gene: TRBJ1-1; D gene: .; CDR3 DNA: TGTGCCAGCAGCGCAGGGAACACTGAAGCTTTCTTT; CDR3 protein: CASSAGNTEAFF